A selection of T cell receptor beta chains follows, all from one sample in a study of T cells in localized non-small cell lung cancer. Method: immunoSEQ multiplex PCR; TCRdb's copy keeps in-frame clones and lacks some. The repertoire consists of about 59,000 clones, with approximately 90% occurring once and the leading ten covering around 20%. The input for sequencing was peripheral blood, taken before any cancer treatment. These receptors came from a man aged 35 to 69 with stage I lung adenocarcinoma. CDR3s include the opening cysteine and the closing phenylalanine or tryptophan. D genes are given only for firm matches. A clone size is listed for some rows: how often the clone was seen (once, few, many), or a class if it is expanded.

j_gene: TRBJ1-5; abundance: -; d_gene: TRBD1; v_gene: TRBV6-6; CDR3nt: TGTGCCTGTAACAGGGGCGGGCAGCCCCAGCATTTT; CDR3aa: CACNRGGQPQHF
j_gene: TRBJ2-1; abundance: many; d_gene: TRBD2; v_gene: TRBV19; CDR3nt: TGTGCCAGTAGTAGGGAACCGGCGGGAGTTGGCAATGAGCAGTTCTTC; CDR3aa: CASSREPAGVGNEQFF
j_gene: TRBJ2-3; abundance: -; d_gene: TRBD2; v_gene: TRBV6-1; CDR3nt: TGTGCCAGCAGTGAAGTTGCGGGAGATAGAGATACGCAGTATTTT; CDR3aa: CASSEVAGDRDTQYF
j_gene: TRBJ1-2; abundance: -; d_gene: -; v_gene: TRBV11-2; CDR3nt: TGTGCCAGCAGCTCCCAAGGGCAGGACCTCTATGGCTACACCTTC; CDR3aa: CASSSQGQDLYGYTF
j_gene: TRBJ1-5; abundance: -; d_gene: -; v_gene: TRBV29-1; CDR3nt: TGCAGCGTTAAGGGAGCCAATCAGCCCCAGCATTTT; CDR3aa: CSVKGANQPQHF
j_gene: TRBJ2-2; abundance: few; d_gene: -; v_gene: TRBV2; CDR3nt: TGTGCCAGCGCGGACTATCCCGCGAACACCGGGGAGCTGTTTTTT; CDR3aa: CASADYPANTGELFF
j_gene: TRBJ2-5; abundance: -; d_gene: -; v_gene: TRBV6-1; CDR3nt: TGTGCCAGCAGTGACGGTATTTGGGGGTCGACAGGTCAAGAGACCCAGTACTTC; CDR3aa: CASSDGIWGSTGQETQYF
j_gene: TRBJ2-1; abundance: -; d_gene: -; v_gene: TRBV25-1; CDR3nt: TGTGCCAGCAGTGCGAACCCCCCGAATGAGCAGTTCTTC; CDR3aa: CASSANPPNEQFF
j_gene: TRBJ1-5; abundance: -; d_gene: -; v_gene: TRBV4-1; CDR3nt: TGCGCCAGCAGCCAGGGACGGTACCAGCCCCAGCATTTT; CDR3aa: CASSQGRYQPQHF
j_gene: TRBJ2-2; abundance: -; d_gene: -; v_gene: TRBV11-2; CDR3nt: TGTGCCAGCAGCTTCAAGTTAACCGGGGAGCTGTTTTTT; CDR3aa: CASSFKLTGELFF
j_gene: TRBJ2-6; abundance: -; d_gene: -; v_gene: TRBV15; CDR3nt: TGTGCCACCAGCAGAGTCAGGGTGTCGATCTCTGGGGCCAACGTCCTGACTTTC; CDR3aa: CATSRVRVSISGANVLTF
j_gene: TRBJ1-2; abundance: -; d_gene: TRBD1; v_gene: TRBV6-5; CDR3nt: TGTGCCAGCAGTTTCACGACAGGGACTAACTATGGCTACACCTTC; CDR3aa: CASSFTTGTNYGYTF
j_gene: TRBJ2-5; abundance: -; d_gene: TRBD2; v_gene: TRBV30; CDR3nt: TGTGCCTGGAGTGTACCGGGGGGGACCCAGTACTTC; CDR3aa: CAWSVPGGTQYF
j_gene: TRBJ2-3; abundance: -; d_gene: -; v_gene: TRBV11-2; CDR3nt: TGTGCCAGCAGCTTAGATGGGGGCGGCACAGATACGCAGTATTTT; CDR3aa: CASSLDGGGTDTQYF
j_gene: TRBJ2-5; abundance: few; d_gene: -; v_gene: TRBV30; CDR3nt: TGTGCCTGGAGTGTGTCCAACCGTTTACAAGAGACCCAGTACTTC; CDR3aa: CAWSVSNRLQETQYF
j_gene: TRBJ2-7; abundance: -; d_gene: TRBD2; v_gene: TRBV27; CDR3nt: TGTGCCAGCAGTGCCGGGACTAGGCTCTCCTACGAGCAGTACTTC; CDR3aa: CASSAGTRLSYEQYF
j_gene: TRBJ2-7; abundance: few; d_gene: TRBD1; v_gene: TRBV5-1; CDR3nt: TGCGCCAGCAGCGCCCAGGGGGCCTACGAGCAGTACTTC; CDR3aa: CASSAQGAYEQYF
j_gene: TRBJ2-7; abundance: -; d_gene: TRBD2; v_gene: TRBV27; CDR3nt: TGTGCCAGCAGTCCCCTGACTAGCGGGAGCGTCTACGAGCAGTACTTC; CDR3aa: CASSPLTSGSVYEQYF